These 18 T cell receptor beta chains were sequenced from one sample in a study of beta chain features in type 1 diabetes. The entirety of the isolated RNA underwent reverse transcription, so expressed TCRB transcripts were sequenced. The assay was immunoSEQ multiplex PCR, and TCRdb's table has in-frame clones only and misses some. In the table there are about 900,000 clones, roughly 15% of which are singletons. Sequencing input: naive CD4+ T cells from blood. The receptors come from a woman in her late teens or twenties in good health.

This clone was detected a few times. The chain joins TRBV6-5 to TRBJ2-7; D remains ambiguous. The CDR3 has 15 amino acids. The V gene lost 0 bases and the J gene lost 3 bases, with 12 bases spanning the gap. Germline V lookup: CDR1 MNHEY, CDR2 SVGAGI. The CDR3 DNA is TGTGCCAGCAGTTACTCCGGTTTTGAAAGCTACGAGCAGTACTTC. It is translated as CASSYSGFESYEQYF.

Only a few counts were recorded for this clone. The chain carries TRBV7-9 and TRBJ2-2; 7 bases are shared with TRBD1. The V gene's germline CDR1 is SEHNR and CDR2 FQNEAQ (reference sequence). With 3 bases clipped from V and 4 bases from J, the junction kept 5 bases outside the gene matches. This CDR3 region has 15 residues. The CDR3 reads CASSFRTGRTGELFF. The CDR3 region has the DNA TGTGCCAGCAGCTTTAGGACAGGCCGCACCGGGGAGCTGTTTTTT.

The chain recombines TRBV19 with TRBJ1-2; no reliable D call. V dropped 8 bases and J dropped 4 bases, with 14 bases sitting between them. This CDR3 has 13 residues. The germline gives CDR1 LNHDA, CDR2 SQIVND (reference sequence). For the CDR3, the DNA is TGTGCCAGTGCTAATGACGGAACCTATGGCTACACCTTC. It translates to CASANDGTYGYTF.

V gene TRBV15 combines with J gene TRBJ1-2, with 8 bases identical to TRBD1. Per the germline V gene, CDR1 is LNHNV and CDR2 is YYDKDF (reference sequence). Trimming removed 0 bases from V and 8 bases from J; junction bases left unmatched: 11. The CDR3 has 16 amino acids. The CDR3 DNA reads TGTGCCACCAGCAGAGATGTTCTGGACAGGGCGGGAGGCTACACCTTC. The encoded protein is CATSRDVLDRAGGYTF.

This clone has more than one count but fewer than ten. V gene TRBV4-3 combines with J gene TRBJ2-6; perhaps TRBD2 as D (6 bases). The CDR3 spans 15 residues. V was shortened by 4 bases and J by 3 bases, with 10 bases between the two germline ends. From germline, CDR1 is LGHNA and CDR2 YSLEER. CDR3 nucleotide sequence: TGCGCCAGCAGCCGCTGGGGGGTTGGGGCCAACGTCCTGACTTTC. Its translation: CASSRWGVGANVLTF.

V usage is TRBV10-3 and J usage is TRBJ2-7, with 11 bases fitting TRBD1. The length of the CDR3 is 15 residues. The V gene's germline CDR1 is ENHRY and CDR2 SYGVKD. Trimming removed 0 bases from V and 4 bases from J; junction bases left unmatched: 2. The CDR3 region is CAISESDRGLYEQYF. The DNA of the CDR3 is TGTGCCATCAGTGAGTCGGACAGGGGGCTGTACGAGCAGTACTTC.

Remarks on this clone: The DNA is left out, because the CDR3 cannot be placed on it with certainty; the CDR3 is given as TCRdb lists it. This chain uses TRBV23-1 with TRBJ2-2; TRBD2, the table's D call, lacks a check against the DNA. TRBV23-1 is an ORF, and what it does is uncertain. The CDR3 adds up to 15 amino acids, both ends counted. CDR3 sequence: CSRRRGRGAPGSCFF.

The chain carries TRBV6-6 and TRBJ2-1; D is unclear. Trimming pared 6 bases from V and 4 bases from J, leaving 10 bases between. The CDR3 is made up of 13 amino acids. Germline V gene sequence: CDR1 MNHNY, CDR2 SVGAGI (reference sequence). In DNA form, the CDR3 reads TGTGCCAGCAGCCTGGGGATTTACAATGAGCAGTTCTTC. Translated, it gives CASSLGIYNEQFF.

The rearrangement uses TRBV5-1 and TRBJ2-1; a possible D gene is TRBD1 (6 bases). Germline CDR1 reads SGHRS; CDR2 reads YFSETQ. The CDR3 sequence is 15 residues long. The V gene lost 3 bases and the J gene lost 8 bases, with 18 bases spanning the gap. The CDR3 coding sequence is TGCGCCAGCAGCTCCCCAGGGGTTATGGGCGATGAGCAGTTCTTC. Its translation: CASSSPGVMGDEQFF.

The sample holds a few counts of this clone. This chain links TRBV5-1 with TRBJ2-1, with TRBD2 as a possible D gene (6 bases). Looked up from germline, CDR1 is SGHRS and CDR2 is YFSETQ. Trimming shortened V by 2 bases and J by 6 bases, and 12 bases separated the two germline ends. This CDR3 is built from 14 residues. DNA for the CDR3: TGCGCCAGCAGCTTAACGGGAGAGGTCAATGAGCAGTTCTTC. It translates to CASSLTGEVNEQFF.

The chain couples TRBV7-2 to TRBJ2-1; 7 bases are shared with TRBD1. This CDR3 is built from 13 residues. After removal of 7 bases from V and 9 bases from J, the junction contained 9 bases not matched to a gene. Per the germline V gene, CDR1 is SGHTA and CDR2 is FQGNSA. The CDR3 region has the DNA TGTGCCAGCATGTTAGGGGGCCCGGCTGAGCAGTTCTTC. The encoded protein is CASMLGGPAEQFF.

This clone was observed a few times. This chain uses TRBV6-6 with TRBJ1-1, with a weak D call TRBD1 (6 bases). The V gene's germline CDR1 is MNHNY and CDR2 SVGAGI (reference sequence). The germline V and J ends were trimmed by 6 bases and 1 base, with 15 bases remaining between them. The CDR3 is 15 residues long. The CDR3 region has the DNA TGTGCCAGCAGATTCGGGACACAGGGGAACACTGAAGCTTTCTTT. Translation gives CASRFGTQGNTEAFF.

This clone was found a few times. V gene TRBV18 combines with J gene TRBJ2-5; no clear D gene. Germline lookup yields CDR1 KGHSH and CDR2 LQKENI. The CDR3 has 15 amino acids. Between the trimmed V and J ends, which lost 3 bases and 1 base, there was a span of 12 bases. The CDR3 sequence: CASSPDLQSQETQYF. CDR3 DNA sequence: TGTGCCAGCTCACCGGACCTACAAAGCCAAGAGACCCAGTACTTC.

V usage is TRBV21-1 and J usage is TRBJ1-5. TRBV21-1 is described as a pseudogene. The CDR3 sequence is 14 residues long. The CDR3 DNA reads TGTGCCAGCAGCAATATGGGTCGGCATCAGCCCCAGCATTTT. This gives the protein CASSNMGRHQPQHF.

J is TRBJ1-1 and V is TRBV11-1; D remains unclear. CDR3 size: 14 residues. V lost 1 base to trimming and J lost 5 bases, with 11 bases between them. Germline CDR1 SGHAT, CDR2 FQDESV (reference sequence). The CDR3 DNA follows: TGTGCCAGCAGCTTAGGCACCTTACAAACTGAAGCTTTCTTT. This encodes CASSLGTLQTEAFF.

This chain uses TRBV2 with TRBJ2-7; 10 positions agree with TRBD1. The CDR3 sequence is 14 residues long. From germline, CDR1 is SNHLY and CDR2 FYNNEI. Trimming at V came to 4 bases and at J to 5 bases, leaving 5 bases not matched to a gene. The CDR3 DNA follows: TGTGCCAGCAGTGGGGACAGGGGACCCGACGAGCAGTACTTC. Its protein is CASSGDRGPDEQYF.

V usage is TRBV9 and J usage is TRBJ2-1; D unresolved. The V gene lost 0 bases and the J gene lost 11 bases, with 9 bases spanning the gap. The CDR3 is made up of 12 amino acids. Germline V gene lookup returns CDR1 SGDLS and CDR2 YYNGEE. CDR3 coding DNA: TGTGCCAGCAGCGTAGCTGACGGACAGCAGTTCTTC. It is translated as CASSVADGQQFF. Together with reference TRBV9 and TRBJ2-1, the CDR3 gives the full variable domain: DSGVTQTPKHLITATGQRVTLRCSPRSGDLSVYWYQQSLDQGLQFLIQYYNGEERAKGNILERFSAQQFPDLHSELNLSSLELGDSALYFCASSVADGQQFFGPGTRLTVL.

The chain combines TRBV27 with TRBJ2-7; possibly TRBD2 for D (6 bases). The CDR3 loop spans 15 amino acids. V shed 2 bases and J shed 3 bases, with 14 bases lying between them. Germline V CDR1 and CDR2: MNHEY, SMNVEV (reference sequence). The chain's CDR3 is CASSLGGGDYYEQYF. DNA of the CDR3: TGTGCCAGCAGTTTAGGGGGAGGCGACTACTACGAGCAGTACTTC.